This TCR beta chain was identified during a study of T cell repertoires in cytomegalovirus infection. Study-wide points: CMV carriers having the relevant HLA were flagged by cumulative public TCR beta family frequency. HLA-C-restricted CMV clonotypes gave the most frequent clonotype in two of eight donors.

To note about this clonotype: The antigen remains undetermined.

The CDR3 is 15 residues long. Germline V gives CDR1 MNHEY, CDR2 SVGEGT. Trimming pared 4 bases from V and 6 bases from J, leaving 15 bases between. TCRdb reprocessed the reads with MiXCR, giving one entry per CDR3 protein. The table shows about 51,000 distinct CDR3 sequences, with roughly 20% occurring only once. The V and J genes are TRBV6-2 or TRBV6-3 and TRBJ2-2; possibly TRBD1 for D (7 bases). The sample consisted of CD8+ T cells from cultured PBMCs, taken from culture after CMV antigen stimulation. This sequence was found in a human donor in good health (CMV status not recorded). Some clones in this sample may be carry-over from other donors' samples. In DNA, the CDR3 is TGTGCCAGCAGTTGGATTGGCAGGGGGGCCGGGGAGCTGTTTTTT. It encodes CASSWIGRGAGELFF.